Each of the 11 T cell receptor beta chains below was sequenced from the same sample in a study of CD8+CD57+ T cells in acquired aplastic anemia. The patients chosen for sequencing had shown expansion of CD8+CD57+ cells (detected by flow cytometry). Genomic DNA served as template for TCR beta VDJ and CDR3 profiling. Each CDR3 protein gets one entry after TCRdb re-called the reads with MiXCR. Of some 120,000 distinct CDR3 sequences listed, less than 50% were seen once; the top ten hold roughly 3%. The specimen was sorted CD4+, CD8+, or CD8+CD57+ T cells (not recorded which) from PBMCs. The origin of the receptors is a human donor with aplastic anemia.

This clonotype showed up many times. This chain links TRBV5-5 with TRBJ1-1, with a weak D call TRBD1 (6 bases). The CDR3 runs 15 residues. Germline V gene sequence: CDR1 SGHKS, CDR2 YYEKEE (reference sequence). V dropped 4 bases and J dropped 1 base, with 14 bases sitting between them. CDR3: CASSARGGSNTEAFF. The CDR3 DNA is TGTGCCAGCAGCGCCAGAGGGGGGTCGAACACTGAAGCTTTCTTT.

The sample holds many counts of this clonotype. This rearrangement joins TRBV25-1 to TRBJ2-5; TRBD2 aligns across 11 bases. The germline CDR1 and CDR2 sequences are MGHDK and SYGVNS. V trimming: 8 bases; J trimming: 2 bases; junction bases outside the gene matches: 13. This CDR3 is 17 amino acids long. CDR3 amino acids: CASSRFSGGAGQETQYF. Here the CDR3 DNA reads TGTGCCAGCTCCCGTTTTAGCGGGGGGGCAGGGCAAGAGACCCAGTACTTC.

There are many counts of this clonotype. The V and J genes are TRBV3-1 and TRBJ1-5, with D perhaps TRBD1 (6 bases). V gave up 2 bases and J gave up 9 bases, with 14 bases separating them. Germline V gene data show CDR1 as LGHDT and CDR2 as YNNKEL (reference sequence). This CDR3 contains 14 residues. The CDR3 DNA sequence: TGTGCCAGCAGCCAATCTACGACAGGTCGGCCCCAGCATTTT. Its protein product is CASSQSTTGRPQHF. The variable domain in full, with the rest retrieved from reference TRBV3-1 and TRBJ1-5, is DTAVSQTPKYLVTQMGNDKSIKCEQNLGHDTMYWYKQDSKKFLKIMFSYNNKELIINETVPNRFSPKSPDKAHLNLHINSLELGDSAVYFCASSQSTTGRPQHFGDGTRLSIL.

This clonotype was detected ten times or more. V usage is TRBV7-9 and J usage is TRBJ1-1; weak D call: TRBD1 (5 bases). Trimming shortened V by 3 bases and J by 6 bases, and 11 bases separated the two germline ends. The CDR3 extends over 13 amino acids. Germline lookup yields CDR1 SEHNR and CDR2 FQNEAQ (reference sequence). CDR3 sequence (DNA): TGTGCCAGCAGCTTTGAAGGGGTGGCTGAAGCTTTCTTT. It is translated as CASSFEGVAEAFF.

This clonotype appeared many times. The CDR3 loop is CASSPQVRIGEKLFF. The DNA of the CDR3 is TGTGCCAGCAGCCCACAGGTTCGGATAGGAGAAAAACTGTTTTTT. The chain employs TRBV5-8 and TRBJ1-4; D is possibly TRBD1 (5 bases). Germline CDR1 is SGHTS and CDR2 is YDEGEE. The CDR3 has 15 amino acids. The V and J ends lost 4 bases and 8 bases respectively, with 18 bases between them.

Comment on this clonotype: A read error may be the cause here, since a much bigger clone is one base away. This rearrangement joins TRBV3-1 to TRBJ2-7, with a weak D call TRBD1 (6 bases). CDR3 length equals 15 residues. Germline V gene sequence: CDR1 LGHDT, CDR2 YNNKEL (reference sequence). The CDR3 coding sequence is TGTGCCAGCGGCCAAGGACCAGGGGAGCCCTACGAGCAGTACTTC. This translates into CASGQGPGEPYEQYF.

Concerning this clonotype itself: The conserved final phenylalanine or tryptophan is absent from the CDR3, which likely points to a read error. The chain recombines TRBV20-1 with TRBJ2-7; 7 bases map to TRBD2. Germline V gene data show CDR1 as DFQATT and CDR2 as SNEGSKA (reference sequence). CDR3 length: 14 amino acids. For the CDR3, the DNA is TGCAGTGGTAGAGTTGGGACTACGAGAGGCGAGCAGTACCTC. Translation gives CSGRVGTTRGEQYL.

This clonotype was seen many times. The CDR3 is CASSQGTVGIGNTEAFF. In nucleotides, the CDR3 is TGCGCCAGCAGCCAAGGGACGGTAGGGATTGGGAACACTGAAGCTTTCTTT. This rearrangement joins TRBV5-1 to TRBJ1-1, with D possibly TRBD1 on 5 matching bases. V was clipped by 4 bases and J by 1 base, with 20 bases between them. In germline, CDR1 is SGHRS, CDR2 YFSETQ. This CDR3 has 17 amino acids. Drawing the rest from reference TRBV5-1 and TRBJ1-1, the complete variable domain is KAGVTQTPRYLIKTRGQQVTLSCSPISGHRSVSWYQQTPGQGLQFLFEYFSETQRNKGNFPGRFSGRQFSNSRSEMNVSTLELGDSALYLCASSQGTVGIGNTEAFFGQGTRLTVV.

This clonotype has a count of ten or more. The V and J genes are TRBV14 and TRBJ2-1; D possibly corresponds to TRBD2 (5 bases). V lost 6 bases to trimming and J lost 0 bases, with 12 bases between them. Germline lookup yields CDR1 SGHDN and CDR2 FVKESK. This CDR3 is 15 amino acids long. The CDR3 DNA reads as TGTGCCAGCAGGGCTACTAGTAGCTCCTACAATGAGCAGTTCTTC. Its protein is CASRATSSSYNEQFF. Supplemented by reference TRBV14 and TRBJ2-1, the full variable domain reads EAGVTQFPSHSVIEKGQTVTLRCDPISGHDNLYWYRRVMGKEIKFLLHFVKESKQDESGMPNNRFLAERTGGTYSTLKVQPAELEDSGVYFCASRATSSSYNEQFFGPGTRLTVL.

Many counts were recorded for this clonotype. V is TRBV27 and J is TRBJ1-1; no firm D call. The germline gives CDR1 MNHEY, CDR2 SMNVEV (reference sequence). V gave up 6 bases and J gave up 0 bases, with 5 bases separating them. The CDR3 extends over 12 amino acids. The CDR3 DNA is TGTGCCAGCAGGACGTTGAACACTGAAGCTTTCTTT. The encoded protein is CASRTLNTEAFF.

Only one count was recorded for this clonotype. This chain uses TRBV24-1 with TRBJ2-3; no definite D call. The CDR3 contains 16 residues. Germline V gene sequence: CDR1 KGHDR, CDR2 SFDVKD. V was trimmed by 2 bases and J by 2 bases, leaving 13 bases between them. The chain's CDR3 is CATSDSRTPITDTQYF. CDR3 DNA: TGTGCCACCAGTGATTCCCGAACCCCCATCACAGATACGCAGTATTTT.